The clone carrying this TCR beta chain turned up a few times. CDR1 is MDHEN and CDR2 is SYDVKM in the germline V gene. Trimming pared 1 base from V and 2 bases from J, leaving 11 bases between. CDR3 size: 16 residues. The sample originates from a study of blood T cell repertoires in COVID-19. Study as a whole: Specimens from acute and convalescent COVID-19 originated in the United States, Italy and Spain. The analysed material was cDNA or gDNA that came from T cells, B-cell-depleted T cells, or PBMCs.

Authors' methods: Reference gene primer amplification gave nucleated cell count estimates. Assay used: immunoSEQ multiplex PCR; TCRdb lists only in-frame clones, some missing. V, J and clone size derive from that table, while D and trimming were established from the DNA sequence. This table has 200,000 to 250,000 clones, roughly 80% appearing once. The sample was peripheral blood. The source of this sequence is a woman aged 18-29 years with acute or convalescent COVID-19. This chain connects TRBV28 to TRBJ1-4, with D maybe TRBD1 (6 bases). CDR3 sequence reads: CASSLYAGGTNEKLFF. DNA for the CDR3: TGTGCCAGCAGTTTATATGCGGGGGGCACTAATGAAAAACTGTTTTTT.